Sequencing of this T cell receptor (beta chain) was carried out in a study of monozygotic twins with inflammatory bowel disease (dated by TCRdb to between 2018 and 2021). Background on the whole study: The complete study included about 28 monozygotic twin pairs: 19 IBD-discordant Danish pairs and nine German pairs, of which four were IBD-concordant and five were IBD-discordant. The search for disease-associated traits relied mainly on comparing, within discordant pairs, IBD patients with their genetically identical healthy co-twins. Each individual had, on average, about 151 000 unique TCRalpha sequences and 181 000 unique TCRbeta sequences available for analysis. What the research found in general, with its limitations: The analysis was unable to tell apart different T cell subtypes. No difference in repertoire similarity was observed between concordant and discordant twins, possibly owing to limited statistical power. Because patients received different immunosuppressive treatments, the repertoires may have picked up extra background noise and variability between individuals. TCRbeta repertoire diversity, by inverse Simpson index, was decreased in IBD patients compared with their healthy co-twins. Compared with healthy twins, IBD patients had fewer clonotypes in common with other individuals, a difference most pronounced in patients showing signs of disease activity. The results gave no support for a single strong signal or clonotype linked to IBD.

A roughly 2.5 ml peripheral blood sample was drawn into PAXgene tubes per donor and stored at -80°C. Without any T cell sorting, total RNA was extracted from whole blood using the PAXgene blood miRNA kit on an automated QIAcube. Deep TCRalpha and TCRbeta repertoire profiling with unique molecular barcoding was performed on peripheral blood of monozygotic twin pairs concordant or discordant for inflammatory bowel disease. Smoking habits were recorded for all twin pairs, and each individual was classified as a current, former or never smoker. Library preparation used 5' RACE. Each TCR library was prepared from about 3.5 ug of total RNA. For each sample, cDNA synthesis was carried out in eight separate reactions using SMARTScribe reverse transcriptase. Unique molecular identifiers containing a 6-nucleotide sample barcode were introduced through template switching during cDNA synthesis. TCRalpha and TCRbeta cDNA was amplified by two nested PCRs of approximately 17 and 9 cycles, with bead purification after each PCR. Before amplification, cDNA was treated with uracil DNA-glycosylase and purified using the QIAquick PCR purification kit. The second PCR added Illumina TruSeq-compatible adapters along with sample-specific barcodes. Library quality and concentration were assessed using TapeStation and Qubit, and 5 to 6 ng of each library was pooled. The pooled libraries were sequenced with 2 x 100 bp reads and custom sequencing primers on an Illumina HiSeq2500 single-index Rapid Run. Concerning the study's data processing: MiGEC version 1.2.6 was used for UMI-based consensus assembly to correct PCR and sequencing errors. V(D)J alignment, clonotype assembly and CDR3 extraction were performed with MiXCR version 2.1.1. Gene usage, clonotype sharing and MAIT/NKT TCR abundance were normalised by analysing the top 1000, 10 000 and 20 000 clonotypes per sample. Diversity was computed as the inverse Simpson index with the vegan R package after downsampling to 27 000 UMIs. Paired Mann-Whitney U tests on discordant twin pairs were used, with Benjamini-Hochberg multiple-testing correction. The reads underwent TCRdb reprocessing, giving one record for each CDR3 protein sequence and no DNA. For this entry, the V and J calls and clone size follow TCRdb and not the study's own pipeline. The sample's own table lists a few hundred thousand distinct CDR3 sequences. The top ten hold 2% to 3% of the sample.

There are 12 amino acids in the CDR3, from cysteine to phenylalanine inclusive. No coding sequence is recorded. The germline V gene provides CDR1 SNHLY and CDR2 FYNNEI. As for this clonotype: Its antigen is not yet known.

Recombination joined TRBV2 with TRBJ2-3; TCRdb returns TRBD2, unconfirmable since there is no DNA. This TCR was recovered from a human donor with ulcerative colitis or Crohn's disease, or a healthy co-twin of an affected twin (not recorded which). The sequencing input was blood. The CDR3 has the sequence CASFGSWDTQYF.